The sequence of this TCR beta chain was determined in a study of blood T cell repertoires in COVID-19. The CDR3 totals 13 residues. Germline V lookup: CDR1 SGHTA, CDR2 FQGNSA. Trimming pared 2 bases from V and 7 bases from J, leaving 9 bases between. The method was immunoSEQ multiplex PCR; TCRdb's version includes in-frame clones alone and lacks a portion of them. The data show 90,000 to 120,000 clones, more than 75% seen once. The clonotype was recovered from a man between 50 and 59 years old with acute or convalescent COVID-19. V gene TRBV7-2 combines with J gene TRBJ2-1; D not certain. The specimen was peripheral blood. In DNA form, the CDR3 reads TGTGCCAGCAGCTTACGAGCTAGGAATGAGCAGTTCTTC. As protein: CASSLRARNEQFF.